A selection of T cell receptor beta chains follows, all from one sample in a study of cytomegalovirus exposure and HLA in healthy donors. Clones were sequenced by immunoSEQ multiplex PCR, and TCRdb holds only the in-frame ones, with some missing. The sample holds over 150,000 clones, around 80% seen once. What was sequenced was PBMCs. The receptors were sampled from a woman between 50 and 59 years old in good health and CMV-seropositive. Each CDR3 is given with its conserved first and last residue. Fields, in order: clone size, CDR3 length, J gene, V gene, D gene, CDR3 protein, CDR3 DNA. A D gene is named only where the DNA matches it firmly. Where a row states a size, it is once, few, many or the class of an expanded clone; other rows omit it.

>few|14|TRBJ1-2|TRBV15|.
CATRPQRDYYGYTF
TGTGCCACCAGACCGCAACGGGACTACTATGGCTACACCTTC
>.|14|TRBJ2-3|TRBV19|.
CASSRRAPTDTQYF
TGTGCCAGTAGTCGTAGAGCCCCCACAGATACGCAGTATTTT
>.|14|TRBJ1-5|TRBV28|TRBD1
CAAETGDWTQAQHF
TGTGCCGCGGAAACAGGGGATTGGACCCAGGCCCAGCATTTT
>.|15|TRBJ2-7|TRBV19|TRBD2
CASSGSGPKSYEQYF
TGTGCCAGTAGTGGTAGCGGGCCAAAATCCTACGAGCAGTACTTC
>.|14|TRBJ2-7|TRBV7-7|.
CASSLAASSYEQYF
TGTGCTAGCAGCTTAGCGGCCAGTTCCTACGAGCAGTACTTC
>.|16|TRBJ1-2|TRBV7-2|.
CASSLVGTGFNYGYTF
TGTGCCAGCAGCTTAGTGGGAACAGGGTTTAACTATGGCTACACCTTC
>once|14|TRBJ2-5|TRBV11-2|.
CASSTRYTSETQYF
TGTGCCAGCAGCACTAGGTACACCTCAGAGACCCAGTACTTC
>.|17|TRBJ2-7|TRBV28|.
CASSPPGRLKDNYEQYF
TGTGCCAGCAGTCCCCCAGGCCGTCTCAAAGATAACTACGAGCAGTACTTC
>.|14|TRBJ2-3|TRBV9|.
CASSVESLTDTQYF
TGTGCCAGCAGCGTAGAATCACTCACAGATACGCAGTATTTT
>.|13|TRBJ2-7|TRBV29-1|TRBD1
CSVEPGQGEEQYF
TGCAGCGTTGAACCGGGACAGGGAGAAGAGCAGTACTTC
>.|15|TRBJ1-3|TRBV28|.
CASSLFLSSGNTIYF
TGTGCCAGCAGTTTATTCTTGAGCTCTGGAAACACCATATATTTT